This T cell receptor beta chain was obtained from a study of STAT5B mutations in CD4+ large granular lymphocyte leukemia. Study outcomes and limitations: Data were not HLA-matched across samples. Patient CD4-sorted repertoires looked more clonal than healthy CD4+ repertoires, even without putative leukemic clones.

For this clone: Its antigen is as yet unknown.

The CDR3 is 15 residues long. Germline trimming cut 0 bases from V and 5 bases from J; bases unmatched to any gene: 5. Per the germline V gene, CDR1 is SGDLS and CDR2 is YYNGEE. Libraries were prepared by immunoSEQ multiplex PCR; TCRdb keeps only in-frame clonotypes and omits some of them. The data hold about 21,000 clones, with 70% observed a single time. V gene TRBV9 combines with J gene TRBJ2-1; 7 bases agree with TRBD2. This receptor was taken from a human donor in good health. What was sequenced was CD4+ T cells from blood buffy coats. The CDR3 is CASSVGGTIHNEQFF. The CDR3 region has the DNA TGTGCCAGCAGCGTAGGAGGGACTATACACAATGAGCAGTTCTTC.